This is a list of T cell receptor beta chains from one sample in a study of CD8+CD57+ T cells in acquired aplastic anemia. Each CDR3 protein is one row after TCRdb ran MiXCR on the reads. The table records about 98,000 distinct CDR3 sequences, roughly two thirds of them present only once. The specimen sequenced was sorted CD4+, CD8+, or CD8+CD57+ T cells (not recorded which) from PBMCs. All receptors derive from a human donor with aplastic anemia. Each CDR3 is given with its conserved first and last residue. A D gene is named only where the DNA matches it firmly. Clone size, where shown, is once, few, many, or a class for clones that have expanded.

DNA	CDR3	D	size	J	V	length
TGCAGTGCTAGAGGTACAGAGGACTATGGCTACACCTTC	CSARGTEDYGYTF	NA	NA	TRBJ1-2	TRBV20-1	13
TGTGCCAGCACTCTAAACCGGGACACCCACACTGAAGCTTTCTTT	CASTLNRDTHTEAFF	NA	NA	TRBJ1-1	TRBV2	15
TGCAGTGCTAGAGGCACTAGCGGGATGGCAGATACGCAGTATTTT	CSARGTSGMADTQYF	TRBD2	NA	TRBJ2-3	TRBV20-1	15
TGTGCCAGCAGTGCTCACAGGGATCCCTACGAGCAGTACTTC	CASSAHRDPYEQYF	NA	NA	TRBJ2-7	TRBV12-3/TRBV12-4	14
TGTGCCAGCAGCTTAGCACACCAGAACACTGAAGCTTTCTTT	CASSLAHQNTEAFF	NA	NA	TRBJ1-1	TRBV7-3	14
TGCGCCAGCAGCCAAGCCACTAATGGACAGGGACTTGAAGCTTTCTTT	CASSQATNGQGLEAFF	TRBD1	NA	TRBJ1-1	TRBV4-1	16
TGTGCCAGTGGGGACGGTAACTATGGCTACACCTTC	CASGDGNYGYTF	NA	NA	TRBJ1-2	TRBV19	12
TGTGCCAGCAGCACCAGGACCCAAGAAAACTACGAGCAGTACTTC	CASSTRTQENYEQYF	NA	NA	TRBJ2-7	TRBV7-8	15
TGTGCCAGCGGGGACAGGGGCACAGATACGCAGTATTTT	CASGDRGTDTQYF	TRBD1	few	TRBJ2-3	TRBV7-9	13
TGTGCCAGCAGTGGGACAGGGGGCGCCTACGAGCAGTACTTC	CASSGTGGAYEQYF	TRBD1	many	TRBJ2-7	TRBV6-1	14
TGTGCCAGCAGTGGGGGACAGGGGTCCGGGGAGCTGTTTTTT	CASSGGQGSGELFF	TRBD1	NA	TRBJ2-2	TRBV10-3	14
TGCAGCGTTGATTTAGCGGGGGGCCAGGGGACCCAGTACTTC	CSVDLAGGQGTQYF	TRBD2	once	TRBJ2-5	TRBV29-1	14
TGCGCCAGCAGCATAGGGACTAGCGGCTCCTACGAGCAGTACTTC	CASSIGTSGSYEQYF	TRBD2	NA	TRBJ2-7	TRBV5-1	15
TGTGCCAGCAGCTTGGGACTAGCGGGCGGCACAGATACGCAGTATTTT	CASSLGLAGGTDTQYF	TRBD2	NA	TRBJ2-3	TRBV7-3	16
TGCGCCAGCAGTGAGAACTTAGCTCCCTACGAGCAGTACTTC	CASSENLAPYEQYF	NA	few	TRBJ2-7	TRBV10-2	14
TGTGCCAGCAGCCCGAGGACAGGGGGCCTAACTGAAGCTTTCTTT	CASSPRTGGLTEAFF	TRBD1	once	TRBJ1-1	TRBV5-4	15
TGTGCCAGCAGAGTCGCTCAGGGGACTGAAGCTTTCTTT	CASRVAQGTEAFF	NA	NA	TRBJ1-1	TRBV2	13